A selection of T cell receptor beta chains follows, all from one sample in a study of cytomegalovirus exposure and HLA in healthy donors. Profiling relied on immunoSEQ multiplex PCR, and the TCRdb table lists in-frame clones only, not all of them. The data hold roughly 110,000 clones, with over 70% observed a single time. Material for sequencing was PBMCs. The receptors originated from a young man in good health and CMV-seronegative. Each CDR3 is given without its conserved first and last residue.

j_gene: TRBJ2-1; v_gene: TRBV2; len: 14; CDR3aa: ASSSRSGSFGNEQF
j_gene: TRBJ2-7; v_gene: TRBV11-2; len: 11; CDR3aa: ASSSDRPYEQY
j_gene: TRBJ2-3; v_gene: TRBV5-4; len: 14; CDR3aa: ASSPYGGRPTDTQY
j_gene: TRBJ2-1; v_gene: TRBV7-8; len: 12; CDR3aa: ASSLAGRYNEQF
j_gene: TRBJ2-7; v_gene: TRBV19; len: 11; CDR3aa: ASSIKGPSEQY
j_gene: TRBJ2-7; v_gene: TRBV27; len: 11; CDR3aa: ASSWGQGYEQY
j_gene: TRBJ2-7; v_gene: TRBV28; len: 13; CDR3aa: ASSADRQGNYEQY
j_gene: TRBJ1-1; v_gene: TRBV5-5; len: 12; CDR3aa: ASSSTGLNTEAF
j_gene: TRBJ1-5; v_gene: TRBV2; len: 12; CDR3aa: ASSEGSGNQPQH
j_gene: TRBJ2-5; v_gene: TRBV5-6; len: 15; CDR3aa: ASSLGDRGQLSETQY
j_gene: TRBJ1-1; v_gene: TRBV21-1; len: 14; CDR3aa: ASSKKPTGFGTEAF
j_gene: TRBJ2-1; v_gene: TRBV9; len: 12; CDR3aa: ASSGTGLHNEQF
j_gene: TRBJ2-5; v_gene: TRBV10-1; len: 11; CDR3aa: ASSGTRGKTQY
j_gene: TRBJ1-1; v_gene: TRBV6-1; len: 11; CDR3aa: AGGQGMNTEAF
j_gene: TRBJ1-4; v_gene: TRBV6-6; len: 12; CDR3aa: ASSYGGASEKLF
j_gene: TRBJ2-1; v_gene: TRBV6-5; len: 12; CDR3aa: ASSLNPTRPEQF
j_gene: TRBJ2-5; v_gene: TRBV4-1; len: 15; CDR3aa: ASSSPVAGGFQETQY
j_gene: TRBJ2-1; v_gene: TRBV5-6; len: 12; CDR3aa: ASSDYRADNEQF
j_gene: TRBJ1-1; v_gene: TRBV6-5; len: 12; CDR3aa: ASSYSAGNTEAF
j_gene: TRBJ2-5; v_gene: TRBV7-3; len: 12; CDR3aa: ASSLAGRQETQY
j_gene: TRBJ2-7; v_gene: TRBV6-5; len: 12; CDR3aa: ASSQRDRDYEQY
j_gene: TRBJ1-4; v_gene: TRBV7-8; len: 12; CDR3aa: ASSQDRGYFELF
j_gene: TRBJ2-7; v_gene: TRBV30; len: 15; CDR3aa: AWSVPSVLSLAYEQY